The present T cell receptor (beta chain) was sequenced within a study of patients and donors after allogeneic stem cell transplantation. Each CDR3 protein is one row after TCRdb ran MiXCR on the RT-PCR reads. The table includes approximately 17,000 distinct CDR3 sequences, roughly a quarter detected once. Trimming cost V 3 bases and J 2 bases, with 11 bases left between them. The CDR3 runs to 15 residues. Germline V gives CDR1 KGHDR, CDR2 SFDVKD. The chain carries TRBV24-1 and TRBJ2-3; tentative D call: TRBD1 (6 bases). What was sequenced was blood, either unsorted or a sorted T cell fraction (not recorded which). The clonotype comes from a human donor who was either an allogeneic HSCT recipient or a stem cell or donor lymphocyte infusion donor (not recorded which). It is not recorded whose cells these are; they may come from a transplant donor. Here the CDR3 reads CATSDGQYPTDTQYF. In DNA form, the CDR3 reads TGTGCCACCAGTGATGGACAGTACCCCACAGATACGCAGTATTTT.